This T cell receptor beta chain was sequenced during a study of high-grade serous ovarian cancer treatment subgroups. Study-level background: Samples averaged around 14,000 reads and thousands of unique TCR beta rearrangements.

Produced via immunoSEQ multiplex PCR; TCRdb's table is partial and in-frame only. The sample includes about 39,000 clones, around three quarters of them seen just once. Germline lookup yields CDR1 SGHNT and CDR2 YYREEE (reference sequence). CDR3 length: 12 amino acids. V lost 5 bases and J lost 6, with 12 bases in between. The tumor samples were collected prior to definitive surgery or chemotherapy. This receptor was taken from a human donor with high-grade serous ovarian cancer. V and J are TRBV5-4 and TRBJ2-7; tentative D call: TRBD1 (5 bases). Sequenced sample: tumor tissue. As DNA, the CDR3 is TGTGCCAGCAGTCCGGACCAGGGCGAGCAGTACTTC. Translating it yields CASSPDQGEQYF. Variable domain in full (rest from reference TRBV5-4 and TRBJ2-7): ETGVTQSPTHLIKTRGQQVTLRCSSQSGHNTVSWYQQALGQGPQFIFQYYREEENGRGNFPPRFSGLQFPNYSSELNVNALELDDSALYLCASSPDQGEQYFGPGTRLTVT.